Described below is a single T cell receptor (beta chain) sequence and its context. The entry originates in a study of blood T cell repertoires in COVID-19. Turning to the study itself: The United States, Italy and Spain were the sources of the acute and convalescent COVID-19 samples. Sample material is recorded as cDNA or gDNA derived from T cells, B-cell-depleted T cells, or PBMCs.

Authors' analysis steps: Nucleated cell number was recorded as an estimate derived from reference gene primer amplification. Method: immunoSEQ multiplex PCR; TCRdb's copy keeps in-frame clones and lacks some. V and J calls plus clone size are reproduced from that table; the DNA served to infer D and trimming. The top ten clones hold 0.55% to 0.8% of a sample with about 190,000 clones, around 91% of them seen once. J lost 8 bases, V lost 6 bases, and 9 bases had no gene match. Germline lookup yields CDR1 MNHEY and CDR2 SVGAGI. This CDR3 region has 13 residues. The J gene is TRBJ1-2, the V gene TRBV6-5; 7 positions match TRBD1. The sample comprised peripheral blood. The sequence was collected from a man between 50 and 59 years old with acute or convalescent COVID-19. CDR3 residues: CASSTQGSEGYTF. In DNA form, the CDR3 reads TGTGCCAGCAGCACACAGGGGTCAGAGGGCTACACCTTC.